The 27 T cell receptor beta chains below come from one sample, sequenced in a study of cytomegalovirus exposure and HLA in healthy donors. Primers for the PCR totalled 60 Vbeta and 13 Jbeta. TCRdb's table, derived via immunoSEQ multiplex PCR, lists solely in-frame clones and lacks some. The data contain 200,000 to 250,000 clones, 70% to 80% of them singletons. The sequencing sample was made of PBMCs. The receptors stem from a woman aged 25-40 years in good health and CMV-seronegative.

This clone has only a few counts. CDR3 residues: CASSSGTEGYTF. The CDR3 DNA is TGTGCCAGCAGTTCCGGGACAGAAGGCTACACCTTC. The chain links TRBV6-6 to TRBJ1-2; 7 positions agree with TRBD1. With V trimmed by 4 bases and J by 8 bases, 4 bases remained unmatched. The length of the CDR3 is 12 residues. Germline V gene data show CDR1 as MNHNY and CDR2 as SVGAGI (reference sequence).

This clone was counted between two and nine times. The J gene is TRBJ2-1, the V gene TRBV5-8; 8 bases are a match to TRBD2. With 1 base clipped from V and 7 bases from J, the junction kept 10 bases outside the gene matches. Looked up from germline, CDR1 is SGHTS and CDR2 is YDEGEE. This CDR3 has 16 residues. The CDR3 is CASSLWSAGGRNEQFF. As DNA, the CDR3 is TGTGCCAGCAGCTTGTGGTCCGCGGGAGGAAGGAATGAGCAGTTCTTC.

This chain links TRBV27 with TRBJ2-1; D gene ambiguous. Germline assignment: CDR1 MNHEY and CDR2 SMNVEV (reference sequence). The CDR3 contains 13 residues. V was trimmed by 5 bases and J by 6 bases, leaving 11 bases between them. This CDR3 reads CASSLIGVNEQFF. The CDR3 DNA reads as TGTGCCAGCAGTCTAATAGGAGTCAATGAGCAGTTCTTC.

The chain links TRBV29-1 to TRBJ2-7, with TRBD1 matching over 10 bases. Germline V gene data show CDR1 as SQVTM and CDR2 as ANQGSEA. The CDR3 covers 13 residues. The V gene end was trimmed by 7 bases and the J gene end by 5 bases; junction bases not matched to a gene: 8. The CDR3 sequence is CSGAGTGVDEQYF. The CDR3 DNA reads TGCAGCGGCGCCGGGACAGGGGTTGACGAGCAGTACTTC.

This clone was detected a few times. The chain links TRBV7-9 to TRBJ2-1; D might be TRBD2 (6 bases). The CDR3 sequence is 13 residues long. The V gene's germline CDR1 is SEHNR and CDR2 FQNEAQ (reference sequence). Trimming removed 8 bases at V and 2 bases at J, with 10 bases between. CDR3 region: CASVAVAYNEQFF. In DNA, the CDR3 is TGTGCCAGCGTAGCGGTTGCCTACAATGAGCAGTTCTTC. Based on the CDR3 plus reference TRBV7-9 and TRBJ2-1, the full variable domain is DTGVSQNPRHKITKRGQNVTFRCDPISEHNRLYWYRQTLGQGPEFLTYFQNEAQLEKSRLLSDRFSAERPKGSFSTLEIQRTEQGDSAMYLCASVAVAYNEQFFGPGTRLTVL.

CDR3 region: CASSGGQGGYQPQHF. CDR3 bases: TGTGCCAGTAGCGGGGGACAGGGTGGTTATCAGCCCCAGCATTTT. V gene TRBV19 combines with J gene TRBJ1-5, with TRBD1 identical over 9 bases. CDR3 length equals 15 residues. CDR1 and CDR2 (germline): LNHDA, SQIVND (reference sequence). V trimming: 6 bases; J trimming: 5 bases; junction bases outside the gene matches: 8.

The gene calls are TRBV11-2 and TRBJ2-1; tentatively, D is TRBD2 (6 bases). This CDR3 spans 14 amino acids. Germline V gene data show CDR1 as SGHAT and CDR2 as FQNNGV. V lost 4 bases and J 6 bases, leaving 13 bases between the germline ends. CDR3 amino acids: CASSSRGGRNEQFF. Written as DNA, the CDR3 is TGTGCCAGCAGCTCTAGAGGAGGGCGCAATGAGCAGTTCTTC.

This chain connects TRBV15 to TRBJ2-7, with a possible D match to TRBD2 (5 bases). This CDR3 has 15 amino acids. V was shortened by 3 bases and J by 0 bases, with 12 bases between the two germline ends. Per the germline V gene, CDR1 is LNHNV and CDR2 is YYDKDF (reference sequence). The CDR3 coding sequence is TGTGCCACCAGCAGTTGGAGCGGCGGCTCCTACGAGCAGTACTTC. Translated, it gives CATSSWSGGSYEQYF.

The V gene is TRBV29-1, the J gene TRBJ1-1, with a possible D match to TRBD1 (6 bases). Per the germline V gene, CDR1 is SQVTM and CDR2 is ANQGSEA. Trimming removed 7 bases at V and 4 bases at J, with 13 bases between. The CDR3 is 12 residues long. The CDR3 loop reads CSGLQGATEAFF. In DNA form, the CDR3 reads TGCAGCGGCCTACAGGGTGCCACTGAAGCTTTCTTT.

The DNA of the CDR3 is TGTGCCAGCAGCACCGGGGGTGAAGCCATGAACACTGAAGCTTTCTTT. Residues: CASSTGGEAMNTEAFF. This chain uses TRBV5-4 with TRBJ1-1; a weak D match, TRBD1 (5 bases). This CDR3 spans 16 amino acids. Deletions cut 4 bases from V and 0 bases from J, with 16 bases between. CDR1 and CDR2 from the germline V gene are SGHNT and YYREEE (reference sequence).

The rearrangement links TRBV19 to TRBJ1-2; D may be TRBD1 (5 bases). Germline lookup yields CDR1 LNHDA and CDR2 SQIVND (reference sequence). V was cut by 3 bases and J by 8 bases, with 10 bases left in between. CDR3 length: 12 residues. The CDR3 sequence is CASSIGSGGYTF. The DNA of the CDR3 is TGTGCCAGTAGTATTGGGTCAGGGGGCTACACCTTC.

The chain couples TRBV5-1 to TRBJ2-7; 9 positions agree with TRBD1. Trimming cost V 0 bases and J 4 bases; bases outside gene matches: 8. The CDR3 runs 16 residues. Looked up from germline, CDR1 is SGHRS and CDR2 is YFSETQ. Here the CDR3 DNA reads TGCGCCAGCAGCTTGGAACCTGGACAGGGGATATACGAGCAGTACTTC. Translating it yields CASSLEPGQGIYEQYF.

The CDR3 is CASMPLRQGSSPLHF. The CDR3 DNA sequence: TGTGCCAGCATGCCCCTCCGACAGGGTAGCTCACCCCTCCACTTT. The chain carries TRBV6-5 and TRBJ1-6; 7 bases line up with TRBD1. CDR3 length: 15 residues. V dropped 7 bases and J dropped 10; count of bases not matched to a gene: 13. CDR1 is MNHEY, CDR2 SVGAGI, per germline.

The rearrangement joins TRBV6-6 to TRBJ2-7; a possible D gene is TRBD1 (5 bases). The CDR3 totals 14 residues. Germline CDR1 MNHNY, CDR2 SVGAGI (reference sequence). With 0 bases removed from V and 13 bases from J, the gap between germline ends came to 19 bases. CDR3 sequence reads: CASSYSVGADIQYF. The CDR3 DNA sequence: TGTGCCAGCAGTTACTCGGTAGGGGCAGACATCCAATACTTC.

The gene calls are TRBV19 and TRBJ1-1, with 8 positions matching TRBD1. Germline V gives CDR1 LNHDA, CDR2 SQIVND (reference sequence). Unmatched junction bases numbered 4, after V lost 4 bases and J lost 3 bases. This CDR3 spans 14 amino acids. The CDR3 here is CASSNRGRDTEAFF. The CDR3 DNA is TGTGCCAGTAGTAACAGGGGGAGAGACACTGAAGCTTTCTTT.

The V and J genes are TRBV6-6 and TRBJ1-1; a possible D gene is TRBD1 (6 bases). V dropped 7 bases and J dropped 1 base, with 13 bases sitting between them. Germline V gene sequence: CDR1 MNHNY, CDR2 SVGAGI (reference sequence). CDR3 length equals 14 residues. The CDR3 protein is CASKDRGQNTEAFF. The CDR3 bases are TGTGCCAGCAAGGATCGGGGACAGAACACTGAAGCTTTCTTT.

The chain's CDR3 is CASSLEGAGETQYF. CDR3 nucleotide sequence: TGTGCCAGCAGTCTTGAGGGGGCAGGTGAGACCCAGTACTTC. V and J are TRBV27 and TRBJ2-5, with TRBD1 identical over 7 bases. With V trimmed by 5 bases and J by 5 bases, 8 bases remained unmatched. This CDR3 contains 14 residues. Germline CDR1 reads MNHEY; CDR2 reads SMNVEV (reference sequence).

The chain has TRBV2 and TRBJ1-1, with D uncertain. Germline V gene sequence: CDR1 SNHLY, CDR2 FYNNEI. The CDR3 runs 12 residues. The V end lost 4 bases, the J end lost 6 bases, and 9 bases lay between the germline ends. The CDR3 DNA is TGTGCCAGCAGTGGAAACCGGGCTGAAGCTTTCTTT. Its translation is CASSGNRAEAFF.

This clone was recorded a few times. The gene calls are TRBV6-5 and TRBJ2-3, with TRBD2 matching over 9 bases. This CDR3 has 14 residues. V shed 5 bases, J shed 6 bases, and the junction held 6 bases outside the gene matches. Germline V lookup: CDR1 MNHEY, CDR2 SVGAGI. CDR3 coding DNA: TGTGCCAGCAGTGAACAGCGGGGGGTGGATACGCAGTATTTT. Amino acid sequence: CASSEQRGVDTQYF.

On this clone: One end of the junction is discordant with germline, which a read error may explain. The chain recombines TRBV11-2 with TRBJ1-2; possible D gene TRBD1, 5 bases. The length of the CDR3 is 13 residues. Germline CDR1 SGHAT, CDR2 FQNNGV. The CDR3 nucleotides are TGTGCCAGCAGCCCACCGGGGGGTGGTGGCTGCACCTTC. It is translated as CASSPPGGGGCTF.

The J gene is TRBJ1-1, the V gene TRBV9, with D possibly TRBD1 on 6 matching bases. Germline V lookup: CDR1 SGDLS, CDR2 YYNGEE. Trimming shortened V by 0 bases and J by 5 bases, and 14 bases separated the two germline ends. The CDR3 runs 15 residues. CDR3 in amino acids: CASSVGGGAFTEAFF. CDR3 DNA sequence: TGTGCCAGCAGCGTAGGCGGGGGCGCGTTTACTGAAGCTTTCTTT.

The chain has TRBV5-1 and TRBJ1-2; a weak D match, TRBD1 (6 bases). Germline V gene data show CDR1 as SGHRS and CDR2 as YFSETQ. With 0 bases removed from V and 5 bases from J, the gap between germline ends came to 17 bases. The length of the CDR3 is 16 residues. CDR3: CASSLDGRGVIYGYTF. CDR3 DNA sequence: TGCGCCAGCAGCTTGGATGGCAGGGGCGTTATTTATGGCTACACCTTC.

The rearrangement joins TRBV7-9 to TRBJ2-7, with D possibly being TRBD1 (6 bases). The CDR3 has 14 amino acids. The germline V gene has CDR1 SEHNR and CDR2 FQNEAQ (reference sequence). V was trimmed by 5 bases and J by 0 bases, leaving 11 bases between them. The CDR3 DNA sequence: TGTGCCAGCAGCCCCAGGGGTAGCTCCTACGAGCAGTACTTC. This codes for CASSPRGSSYEQYF.

The V and J genes are TRBV9 and TRBJ2-1; 7 positions agree with TRBD2. The J segment lost 9 bases and the V segment lost 0 bases, leaving 3 bases of the junction unmatched. The CDR3 has 13 residues. Germline V gene data show CDR1 as SGDLS and CDR2 as YYNGEE. For the CDR3, the DNA is TGTGCCAGCAGCGTAGTAGGGGAGGGTGAGCAGTTCTTC. It codes for CASSVVGEGEQFF.

The chain combines TRBV5-4 with TRBJ2-5; no clear D. This CDR3 spans 13 amino acids. Trimming cost V 4 bases and J 1 base, with 8 bases left between them. Germline-derived CDR1 and CDR2 are SGHNT and YYREEE (reference sequence). The CDR3 region has the DNA TGTGCCAGCAGCCGAAGTAGCCAAGAGACCCAGTACTTC. Translation: CASSRSSQETQYF.

The V call is TRBV5-1, the J call TRBJ1-1, with 11 bases aligning to TRBD1. Germline V gives CDR1 SGHRS, CDR2 YFSETQ. V dropped 4 bases and J dropped 0; count of bases not matched to a gene: 17. The CDR3 loop spans 20 amino acids. CDR3 nucleotide sequence: TGCGCCAGCAGCGGCCGGGACAGGGGGGGAAGCCTCCTAATGAACACTGAAGCTTTCTTT. It translates to CASSGRDRGGSLLMNTEAFF.

A few counts support this clone. The chain is built from TRBV25-1 and TRBJ2-5, with TRBD2 as a possible D gene (5 bases). From germline, CDR1 is MGHDK and CDR2 SYGVNS. The CDR3 is made up of 12 amino acids. V was trimmed by 5 bases and J by 9 bases, leaving 13 bases between them. For the CDR3, the DNA is TGTGCCAGCAGTAACGATATGGAGGCCCAGTACTTC. Its protein is CASSNDMEAQYF.